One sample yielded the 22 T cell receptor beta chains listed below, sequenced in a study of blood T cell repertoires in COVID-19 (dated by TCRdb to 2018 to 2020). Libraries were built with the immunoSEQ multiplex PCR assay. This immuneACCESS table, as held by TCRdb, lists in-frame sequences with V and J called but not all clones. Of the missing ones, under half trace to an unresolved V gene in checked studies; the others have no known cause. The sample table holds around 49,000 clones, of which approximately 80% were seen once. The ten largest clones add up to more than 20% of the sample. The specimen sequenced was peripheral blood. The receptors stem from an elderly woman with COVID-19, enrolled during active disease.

CDR3: CASSPLFTEAFF. As DNA, the CDR3 is TGTGCCAGCAGCCCACTGTTTACTGAAGCTTTCTTT. J is TRBJ1-1 and V is TRBV6-2 or TRBV6-3; D not certain. This CDR3 is built from 12 residues. Germline CDR1 and CDR2: MNHEY and SVGEGT. V lost 6 bases and J lost 5, with 10 bases in between.

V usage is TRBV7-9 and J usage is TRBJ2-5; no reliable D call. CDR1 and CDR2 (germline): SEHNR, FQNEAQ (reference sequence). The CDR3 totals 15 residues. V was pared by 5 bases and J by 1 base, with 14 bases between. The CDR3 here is CASSPLQNVQETQYF. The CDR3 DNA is TGTGCCAGCAGCCCCCTACAGAATGTCCAAGAGACCCAGTACTTC.

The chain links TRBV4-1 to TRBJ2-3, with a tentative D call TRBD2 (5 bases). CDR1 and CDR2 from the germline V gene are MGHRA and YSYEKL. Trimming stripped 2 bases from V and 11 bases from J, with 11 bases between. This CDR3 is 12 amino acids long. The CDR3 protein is CASSQIEGMQYF. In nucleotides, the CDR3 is TGCGCCAGCAGCCAAATCGAGGGAATGCAGTATTTT.

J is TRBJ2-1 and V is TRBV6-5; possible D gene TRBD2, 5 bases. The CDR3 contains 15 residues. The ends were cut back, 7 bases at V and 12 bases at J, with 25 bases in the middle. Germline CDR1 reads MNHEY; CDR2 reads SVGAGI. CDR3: CASTLTTSLGFGQFF. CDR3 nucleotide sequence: TGTGCCAGCACCTTGACAACTAGTTTGGGTTTCGGGCAGTTCTTC.

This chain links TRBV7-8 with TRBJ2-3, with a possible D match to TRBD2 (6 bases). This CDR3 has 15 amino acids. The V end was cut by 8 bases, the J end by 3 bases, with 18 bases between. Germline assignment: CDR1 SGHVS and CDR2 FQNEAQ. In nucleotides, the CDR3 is TGTGCCAGCCGCGACGGGGGAGAGCGTACAGATACGCAGTATTTT. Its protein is CASRDGGERTDTQYF.

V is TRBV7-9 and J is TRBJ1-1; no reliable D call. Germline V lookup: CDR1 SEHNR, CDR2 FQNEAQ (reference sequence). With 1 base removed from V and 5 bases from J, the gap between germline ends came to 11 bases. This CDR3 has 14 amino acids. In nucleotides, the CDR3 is TGTGCCAGCAGCTTAGTCCACCCGGGGACTGAAGCTTTCTTT. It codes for CASSLVHPGTEAFF.

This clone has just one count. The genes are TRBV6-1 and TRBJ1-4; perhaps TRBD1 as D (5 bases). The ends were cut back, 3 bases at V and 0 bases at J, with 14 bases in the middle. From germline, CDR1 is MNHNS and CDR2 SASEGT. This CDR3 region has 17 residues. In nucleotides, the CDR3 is TGTGCCAGCAGTGAGCCAGGGCTAGGATCAACTAATGAAAAACTGTTTTTT. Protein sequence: CASSEPGLGSTNEKLFF.

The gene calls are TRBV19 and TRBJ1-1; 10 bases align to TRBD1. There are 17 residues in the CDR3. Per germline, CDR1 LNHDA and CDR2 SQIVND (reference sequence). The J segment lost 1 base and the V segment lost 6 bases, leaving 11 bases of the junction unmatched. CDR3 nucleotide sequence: TGTGCCAGTAGGCCCCAAATGGGACAGGGGTCGAACACTGAAGCTTTCTTT. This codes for CASRPQMGQGSNTEAFF.

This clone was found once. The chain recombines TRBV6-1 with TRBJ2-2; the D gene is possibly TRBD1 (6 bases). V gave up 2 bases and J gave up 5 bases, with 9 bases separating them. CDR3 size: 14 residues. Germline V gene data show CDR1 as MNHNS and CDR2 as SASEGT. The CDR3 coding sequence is TGTGCCAGCAGTGAACTACAGGGTACCGGGGAGCTGTTTTTT. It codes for CASSELQGTGELFF.

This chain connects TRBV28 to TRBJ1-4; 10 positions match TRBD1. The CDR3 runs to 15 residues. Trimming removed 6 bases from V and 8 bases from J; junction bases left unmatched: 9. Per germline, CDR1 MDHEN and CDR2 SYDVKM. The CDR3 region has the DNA TGTGCCAGCAGGGGGACAGGGGCAAGAGGGGAAAAACTGTTTTTT. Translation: CASRGTGARGEKLFF.

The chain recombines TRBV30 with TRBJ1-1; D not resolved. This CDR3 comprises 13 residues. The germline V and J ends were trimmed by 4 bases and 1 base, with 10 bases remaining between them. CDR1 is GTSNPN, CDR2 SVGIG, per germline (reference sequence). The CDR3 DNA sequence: TGTGCCTGGACGTATGGCAGGAACACTGAAGCTTTCTTT. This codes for CAWTYGRNTEAFF.

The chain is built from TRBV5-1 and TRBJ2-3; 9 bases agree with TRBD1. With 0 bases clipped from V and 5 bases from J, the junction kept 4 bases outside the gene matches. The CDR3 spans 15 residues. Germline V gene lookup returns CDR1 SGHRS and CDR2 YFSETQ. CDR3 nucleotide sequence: TGCGCCAGCAGCTTGGAACAGGGGGCCAGAGATACGCAGTATTTT. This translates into CASSLEQGARDTQYF.

As DNA, the CDR3 is TGTGCCAGCAGTCGTATAGCGGGAGCGGAGACCCAGTACTTC. It specifies CASSRIAGAETQYF. The chain joins TRBV6-5 to TRBJ2-5; 9 nucleotides match TRBD2. The germline CDR1 and CDR2 sequences are MNHEY and SVGAGI. The CDR3 extends over 14 amino acids. J was trimmed by 5 bases and V by 5 bases; bases with no gene match: 6.

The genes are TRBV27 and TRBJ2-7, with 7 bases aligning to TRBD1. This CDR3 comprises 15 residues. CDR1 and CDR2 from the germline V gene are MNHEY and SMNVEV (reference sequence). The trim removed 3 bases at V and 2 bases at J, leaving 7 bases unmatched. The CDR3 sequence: CASSLLQGPTYEQYF. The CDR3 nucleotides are TGTGCCAGCAGTTTGTTACAGGGGCCTACCTACGAGCAGTACTTC.

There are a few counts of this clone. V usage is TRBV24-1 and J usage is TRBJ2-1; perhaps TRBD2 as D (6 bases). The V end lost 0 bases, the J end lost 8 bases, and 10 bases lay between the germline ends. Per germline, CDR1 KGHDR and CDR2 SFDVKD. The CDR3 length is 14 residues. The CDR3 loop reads CATSDLVREDEQFF. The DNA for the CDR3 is TGTGCCACCAGTGATTTGGTCAGGGAGGATGAGCAGTTCTTC.

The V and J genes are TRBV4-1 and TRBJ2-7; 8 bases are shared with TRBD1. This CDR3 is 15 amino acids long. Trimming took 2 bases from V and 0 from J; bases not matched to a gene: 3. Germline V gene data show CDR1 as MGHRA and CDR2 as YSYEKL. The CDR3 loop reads CASSQWTGSSYEQYF. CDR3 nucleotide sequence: TGCGCCAGCAGCCAATGGACAGGGAGCTCCTACGAGCAGTACTTC.

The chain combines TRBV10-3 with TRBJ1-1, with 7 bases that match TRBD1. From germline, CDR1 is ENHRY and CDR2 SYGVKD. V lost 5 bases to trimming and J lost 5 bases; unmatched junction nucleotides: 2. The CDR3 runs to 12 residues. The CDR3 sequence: CAISRQGTEAFF. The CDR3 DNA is TGTGCCATCAGTAGACAGGGTACTGAAGCTTTCTTT.

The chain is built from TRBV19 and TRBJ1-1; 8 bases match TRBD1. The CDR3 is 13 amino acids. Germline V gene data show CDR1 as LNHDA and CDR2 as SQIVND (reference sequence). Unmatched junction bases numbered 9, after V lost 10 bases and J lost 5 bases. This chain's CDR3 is CATTDRVSTEAFF. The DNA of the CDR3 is TGTGCCACCACGGACAGGGTGAGTACTGAAGCTTTCTTT. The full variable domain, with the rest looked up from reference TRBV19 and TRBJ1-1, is DGGITQSPKYLFRKEGQNVTLSCEQNLNHDAMYWYRQDPGQGLRLIYYSQIVNDFQKGDIAEGYSVSREKKESFPLTVTSAQKNPTAFYLCATTDRVSTEAFFGQGTRLTVV.

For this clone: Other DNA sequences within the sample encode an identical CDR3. In DNA form, the CDR3 reads TGTGCCAGCAGTTCCTTTGGGACACGGACAGATACGCAGTATTTT. Translation gives CASSSFGTRTDTQYF. The gene calls are TRBV6-2 or TRBV6-3 and TRBJ2-3, with a possible D match to TRBD1 (6 bases). Germline CDR1 MNHEY, CDR2 SVGEGT. The CDR3 totals 15 residues. Trimming took off 4 bases at V and 3 bases at J, with 14 bases between the two ends.

CDR3 residues: CASSGLAGVGNEQFF. The CDR3 DNA reads TGTGCCAGCAGTGGACTAGCGGGAGTGGGCAATGAGCAGTTCTTC. The chain has TRBV6-4 and TRBJ2-1, with 12 bases that match TRBD2. CDR1 MRHNA and CDR2 SNTAGT come from the germline V gene. The length of the CDR3 is 15 residues. Germline trimming cut 4 bases from V and 6 bases from J; bases unmatched to any gene: 4.

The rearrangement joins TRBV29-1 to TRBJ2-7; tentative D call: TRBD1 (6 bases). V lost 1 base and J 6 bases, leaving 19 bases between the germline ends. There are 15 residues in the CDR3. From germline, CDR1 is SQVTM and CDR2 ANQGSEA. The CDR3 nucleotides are TGCAGCGTTGAAGGTGTTAGGGGCAGGGGAACCGAGCAGTACTTC. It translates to CSVEGVRGRGTEQYF.

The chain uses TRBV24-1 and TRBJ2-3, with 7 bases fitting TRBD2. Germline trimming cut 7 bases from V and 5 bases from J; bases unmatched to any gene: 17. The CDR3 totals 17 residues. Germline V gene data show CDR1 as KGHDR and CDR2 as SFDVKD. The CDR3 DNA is TGTGCCACCAGCCCCGGGGGGAGCGGCCCACGAGTAGATACGCAGTATTTT. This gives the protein CATSPGGSGPRVDTQYF.